The entry below describes one T cell receptor (beta chain). The antigen is unknown. This sample is part of a study of siplizumab effects on memory and regulatory T cells. Whole-study results and caveats: Mappable CD4+ clones that were alloreactive averaged around 70% Treg-derived with siplizumab versus approximately 25% in controls. In unstimulated cells, naive T cells appeared more diverse than memory T cells and seemed major alloresponse contributors. Of the proliferating CD4+ or CD8+ clones, roughly 75-95% lacked a naive or memory phenotype that could be assigned. For siplizumab cultures, the suppressive function of their proliferating Tregs was not confirmed.

Here immunoSEQ multiplex PCR was the method, and the copy in TCRdb shows in-frame clones only, minus some. The top ten clones hold over 0.15% of a sample with 100,000 or so clones, roughly 95% of them seen once. With 4 bases clipped from V and 4 bases from J, the junction kept 1 base outside the gene matches. The CDR3 is 13 amino acids. Germline V gene sequence: CDR1 SNHLY, CDR2 FYNNEI. The gene calls are TRBV2 and TRBJ2-5; 9 bases fit TRBD1. Source material: non-Treg CD4+ T cells sorted from blood. The sequence derives from a human donor in good health. CDR3 protein: CASSGQGVETQYF. The CDR3, as DNA: TGTGCCAGCAGTGGACAGGGGGTAGAGACCCAGTACTTC.